One T cell receptor beta chain is described in this entry. Both TCRalpha and TCRbeta chains were reverse transcribed with V-gene-specific primers. With a V-primer adapter and a constant-region primer, TCRs were amplified for approximately 19 PCR cycles. TCRdb independently ran MiXCR on the reads; one entry per CDR3 protein. Here the sample spans 60,000 or so distinct CDR3 sequences, 23% being singletons. The data originate from a study of low-dose radiotherapy and immunotherapy resistance in tumors. Study at large: Participants were given intravenous cyclophosphamide 200 mg/m2 every two weeks, one day before radiation and immunotherapy.

Time point defined: after trial treatment. Treatment described: LDRT plus nivolumab, ipilimumab, low-dose cyclophosphamide and aspirin (RACIN trial). Germline lookup yields CDR1 GTSNPN and CDR2 SVGIG (reference sequence). The CDR3 is made up of 13 amino acids. Trimming cost V 1 base and J 0 bases, with 7 bases left between them. This material consisted of PBMCs, taken after low-dose radiotherapy plus immunotherapy. The V gene is TRBV30, the J gene TRBJ2-7; D not certain. The TCR comes from a male donor with prostate cancer. Here the CDR3 reads CAWSGTYSYEQYF. In DNA form, the CDR3 reads TGTGCCTGGAGTGGGACCTACTCCTACGAGCAGTACTTC.